Listed below are T cell receptor beta chains from one sample, sequenced in a study of T-cell reconstitution after alpha-beta-depleted transplantation in children. TCRdb redid the calling of the PCR reads with MiXCR, one entry per CDR3 protein. The table lists 600,000 to 800,000 distinct CDR3 sequences, around 13% of them singletons. Sequenced material: PBMCs, taken before TCRalphabeta/CD19-depleted stem cell transplant. Receptors originate from a girl aged 2 to 10 with congenital amegakaryocytic thrombocytopenia, due to receive a stem cell transplant. The CDR3 runs from the conserved cysteine through the conserved F or W. The D gene is left open where the match is weak. Size is omitted from some rows. Given values are once, few, many or a class for expanded clones.

d_gene	v_gene	abundance	j_gene	CDR3aa	CDR3nt
-	TRBV6-2/TRBV6-3	-	TRBJ2-7	CASSYRPSESYEQYF	TGTGCCAGCAGTTACCGCCCTAGCGAGTCCTACGAGCAGTACTTC
TRBD2	TRBV20-1	few	TRBJ2-3	CSARNSGTSGIRTDTQYF	TGCAGTGCTAGGAACTCCGGGACTAGCGGAATCCGCACAGATACGCAGTATTTT
-	TRBV29-1	many	TRBJ1-1	CSAGGENTEAFF	TGCAGCGCGGGGGGGGAGAACACTGAAGCTTTCTTT
-	TRBV12-3/TRBV12-4	-	TRBJ1-2	CASGVKGSPVYGYTF	TGTGCCAGCGGTGTGAAGGGTTCCCCGGTCTATGGCTACACCTTC
TRBD2	TRBV29-1	many	TRBJ2-2	CSVESPSGRVGELFF	TGCAGCGTTGAATCCCCTAGCGGGAGGGTCGGGGAGCTGTTTTTT
-	TRBV11-1	-	TRBJ1-6	CASSLTNQGASVYNSPLHF	TGTGCCAGCAGCTTAACTAACCAAGGGGCATCAGTCTATAATTCACCCCTCCACTTT
-	TRBV3-1	few	TRBJ2-3	CASSQETPADTQYF	TGTGCCAGCAGCCAAGAGACGCCAGCAGATACGCAGTATTTT
-	TRBV20-1	many	TRBJ1-2	CSASHIGYGYTF	TGCAGTGCTAGTCATATAGGCTATGGCTACACCTTC
-	TRBV12-3/TRBV12-4	few	TRBJ1-1	CASYPGGGNTEAFF	TGTGCCAGCTACCCTGGGGGAGGGAACACTGAAGCTTTCTTT
TRBD2	TRBV15	-	TRBJ2-1	CATSRVRRLAGSNYNEQFF	TGTGCCACCAGCAGAGTTCGGAGGCTAGCGGGCTCCAATTACAATGAGCAGTTCTTC
-	TRBV7-9	few	TRBJ2-1	CASSLIPSRDNEQFF	TGTGCCAGCAGCTTAATACCTAGCCGGGACAATGAGCAGTTCTTC
TRBD2	TRBV5-1	many	TRBJ2-3	CASSSLAGGGGTDTQYF	TGCGCCAGCAGCTCCCTAGCGGGAGGAGGGGGCACAGATACGCAGTATTTT
-	TRBV20-1	-	TRBJ1-5	CSARDRRDVLNQPQHF	TGCAGTGCTAGAGATCGTCGAGACGTCCTCAATCAGCCCCAGCATTTT
-	TRBV6-1	-	TRBJ1-4	CASRESKLFF	TGTGCCAGCAGGGAAAGCAAACTGTTTTTT
-	TRBV5-1	many	TRBJ2-3	CASSLDRGRADTQYF	TGCGCCAGCAGCTTGGATCGGGGAAGGGCAGATACGCAGTATTTT
-	TRBV5-1	many	TRBJ2-3	CASRFGTDTQYF	TGCGCCAGCAGGTTTGGCACAGATACGCAGTATTTT
TRBD2	TRBV7-2	-	TRBJ2-1	CASSSRYPGLAGPEQFF	TGTGCCAGCAGTTCCAGGTACCCGGGACTAGCGGGTCCTGAGCAGTTCTTC
TRBD2	TRBV20-1	-	TRBJ2-2	CSARGGRGGGNTGELFF	TGCAGTGCTAGAGGTGGTCGCGGGGGGGGGAACACCGGGGAGCTGTTTTTT
TRBD1	TRBV5-1	few	TRBJ2-2	CASSYSGQGTHTGELFF	TGCGCCAGCAGCTACTCGGGACAGGGGACGCACACCGGGGAGCTGTTTTTT
-	TRBV7-8	many	TRBJ2-7	CASTQATGYEQYF	TGTGCCAGCACCCAAGCAACAGGATACGAGCAGTACTTC
-	TRBV6-5	few	TRBJ2-1	CASSYGTPSSSYNEQFF	TGTGCCAGCAGTTACGGGACCCCTTCAAGCTCCTACAATGAGCAGTTCTTC
TRBD1	TRBV5-1	many	TRBJ1-1	CASSMGQGSIDTEAFF	TGCGCCAGCAGCATGGGACAGGGCAGTATCGACACTGAAGCTTTCTTT
-	TRBV12-3/TRBV12-4	many	TRBJ1-2	CASVSYYGYTF	TGTGCCAGCGTCTCCTACTATGGCTACACCTTC
-	TRBV6-1	few	TRBJ2-2	CASSRDAPRYTGELFF	TGTGCCAGCAGTCGGGACGCCCCTCGGTACACCGGGGAGCTGTTTTTT
-	TRBV7-2	many	TRBJ2-3	CASSSLRTDTQYF	TGTGCCAGCAGCTCCCTGCGCACAGATACGCAGTATTTT
TRBD2	TRBV5-1	many	TRBJ2-7	CASSLEIAGSFYEQYF	TGCGCCAGCAGCCTGGAGATAGCGGGTTCATTTTACGAGCAGTACTTC
TRBD2	TRBV14	-	TRBJ2-7	CASSLISGSGGYEQYF	TGTGCCAGCAGCCTCATAAGCGGGAGTGGGGGCTACGAGCAGTACTTC
-	TRBV12-3/TRBV12-4	many	TRBJ1-5	CASSARRRNQPQHF	TGTGCCAGCAGCGCGAGAAGGCGCAATCAGCCCCAGCATTTT
TRBD2	TRBV5-1	few	TRBJ2-1	CASSLDLAGISTYNEQFF	TGCGCCAGCAGCTTGGACCTAGCGGGAATATCAACTTACAATGAGCAGTTCTTC
-	TRBV4-1	few	TRBJ1-2	CASSQGGLRSYGYTF	TGCGCCAGCAGCCAAGGCGGCCTGAGGTCCTATGGCTACACCTTC
-	TRBV6-1	many	TRBJ2-4	CASSSSARPKNIQYF	TGTGCCAGCAGCTCTAGCGCACGACCCAAAAACATTCAGTACTTC
-	TRBV28	many	TRBJ2-1	CASSPIGLAPYNEQFF	TGTGCCAGCAGCCCGATCGGGCTAGCGCCGTACAATGAGCAGTTCTTC
TRBD1	TRBV20-1	many	TRBJ2-7	CSAPGGTGVYEQYF	TGCAGTGCCCCTGGGGGGACAGGTGTCTACGAGCAGTACTTC
-	TRBV5-1	-	TRBJ2-3	CASSLGDGADTQYF	TGCGCCAGCAGCTTGGGGGACGGAGCCGATACGCAGTATTTT
-	TRBV20-1	many	TRBJ2-2	CSARAQGNTGELFF	TGCAGTGCTAGAGCCCAGGGAAACACCGGGGAGCTGTTTTTT
TRBD1	TRBV28	many	TRBJ2-1	CASSPQGGVEQFF	TGTGCCAGCAGTCCTCAAGGGGGCGTTGAGCAGTTCTTC
-	TRBV7-9	many	TRBJ1-1	CASSSDSTEAFF	TGTGCCAGCAGCTCTGACAGCACTGAAGCTTTCTTT
-	TRBV27	many	TRBJ2-7	CASSLSERYEQYF	TGTGCCAGCAGTTTATCGGAAAGGTACGAGCAGTACTTC
-	TRBV29-1	many	TRBJ2-7	CSVRPGPRTYEQYF	TGCAGCGTAAGACCGGGACCCCGGACTTACGAGCAGTACTTC
-	TRBV10-2	many	TRBJ2-1	CASSGIRGSNEQFF	TGCGCCAGCTCCGGGATAAGAGGTTCCAATGAGCAGTTCTTC
-	TRBV5-1	-	TRBJ2-1	CASSFQVIQFF	TGCGCCAGCAGCTTCCAGGTTATACAGTTCTTC
-	TRBV7-9	-	TRBJ2-6	CASSPRVYKAGANVLTF	TGTGCCAGCAGCCCCCGGGTATACAAGGCTGGGGCCAACGTCCTGACTTTC
TRBD2	TRBV20-1	-	TRBJ2-1	CSATMAGERDEQFF	TGCAGTGCTACAATGGCGGGAGAGAGAGATGAGCAGTTCTTC
-	TRBV10-3	few	TRBJ2-5	CAISESRVYAMGSETQYF	TGTGCCATCAGTGAGTCGAGAGTCTATGCCATGGGGTCGGAGACCCAGTACTTC
TRBD2	TRBV12-3/TRBV12-4	many	TRBJ2-1	CASNKGTSGQGKEQFF	TGTGCCAGCAACAAAGGGACTAGCGGGCAGGGGAAGGAGCAGTTCTTC
TRBD2	TRBV7-2	few	TRBJ2-1	CASSLLPSGFSYEQFF	TGTGCCAGCAGCTTATTGCCTAGCGGGTTTAGTTATGAGCAGTTCTTC
TRBD1	TRBV5-5	-	TRBJ2-1	CASSLVPDRGLGEQFF	TGTGCCAGCAGCTTGGTGCCGGACAGGGGGCTAGGTGAGCAGTTCTTC
-	TRBV28	few	TRBJ1-5	CASLKGHSNQPQHF	TGTGCCAGTTTGAAGGGACATAGCAATCAGCCCCAGCATTTT
-	TRBV20-1	many	TRBJ2-7	CSARLSVGYEQYF	TGCAGTGCTAGGTTGTCGGTCGGGTACGAGCAGTACTTC
-	TRBV21-1	few	TRBJ2-1	CASSGITKNEQFF	TGTGCCAGCAGCGGTATCACTAAAAATGAGCAGTTCTTC
-	TRBV12-3/TRBV12-4	few	TRBJ2-3	CASGRDNTDTQYF	TGTGCCAGCGGCAGGGACAACACAGATACGCAGTATTTT
TRBD2	TRBV7-2	-	TRBJ2-3	CASSLLAGVIDTQYF	TGTGCGAGCAGCTTACTAGCGGGCGTCATAGATACGCAGTATTTT
-	TRBV20-1	many	TRBJ2-7	CSGRRAYSYEQYF	TGCAGTGGCAGGAGGGCTTACTCCTACGAGCAGTACTTC